This record looks at one TCR beta chain sequence and its context. Its antigen is unknown. The data are from a study of shared clonotypes between healthy human individuals. Study outcomes and limitations: Memory subsets generally showed smaller estimated richness than naive subsets did.

CDR1 is SGHRS and CDR2 is YFSETQ in the germline V gene. CDR3 size: 15 residues. With V trimmed by 3 bases and J by 3 bases, 7 bases remained unmatched. Caucasian adults living in Nashville, Tennessee, provided all samples. TCRdb keeps only in-frame clones here, not all; method: immunoSEQ multiplex PCR. This sample has 1.4 million or so clones, with approximately 98.5% found just once. Input material: naive CD4+ T cells sorted from blood. Subset given: CD45RA+ positively selected. The chain links TRBV5-1 to TRBJ2-7, with 9 bases aligning to TRBD1. This TCR was sampled from a man aged 25-45 years in good health. The CDR3 here is CASSSGTGRRYEQYF. The DNA for the CDR3 is TGCGCCAGCAGCTCCGGGACAGGGAGACGCTACGAGCAGTACTTC.